This T cell receptor (beta chain) appears in the sequencing data of a study of early T cells in non-severe SARS-CoV-2 infection. Study details: It was bulk RNA from unsorted whole blood that was sequenced, and the chains were unpaired.

Attached unique molecular identifiers marked individual cDNA molecules. One entry per CDR3 protein, called by TCRdb with MiXCR from the 5' RACE reads. The table records 55,000 to 65,000 distinct CDR3 sequences, around 13% of them present only once. The receptor comes from an adult who was a healthcare worker with PCR-confirmed SARS-CoV-2 infection or an uninfected control (not recorded which). Source: whole blood, taken at baseline.

This CDR3 reads CASSPTPTSYRGNIQYF. CDR3 nucleotides: TGTGCCAGCTCACCCACACCTACGAGTTACAGGGGGAACATTCAGTACTTC. The rearrangement links TRBV18 to TRBJ2-4; 8 nucleotides agree with TRBD1. Germline trimming cut 3 bases from V and 7 bases from J; bases unmatched to any gene: 14. The CDR3 runs 17 residues. CDR1 and CDR2 from the germline V gene are KGHSH and LQKENI. Looking up the rest from reference TRBV18 and TRBJ2-4 gives the full variable domain: NAGVMQNPRHLVRRRGQEARLRCSPMKGHSHVYWYRQLPEEGLKFMVYLQKENIIDESGMPKERFSAEFPKEGPSILRIQQVVRGDSAAYFCASSPTPTSYRGNIQYFGAGTRLSVL.